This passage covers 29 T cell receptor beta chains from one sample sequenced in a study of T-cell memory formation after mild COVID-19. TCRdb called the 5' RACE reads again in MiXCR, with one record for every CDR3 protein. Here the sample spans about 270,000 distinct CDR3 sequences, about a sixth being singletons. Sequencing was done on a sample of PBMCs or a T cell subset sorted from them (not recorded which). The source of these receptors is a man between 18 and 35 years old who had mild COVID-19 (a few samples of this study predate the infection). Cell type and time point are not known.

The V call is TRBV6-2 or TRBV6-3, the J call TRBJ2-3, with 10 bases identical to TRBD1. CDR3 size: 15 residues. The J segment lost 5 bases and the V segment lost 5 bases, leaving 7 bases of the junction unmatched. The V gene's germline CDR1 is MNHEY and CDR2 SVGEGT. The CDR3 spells CASSHDRGHIDTQYF. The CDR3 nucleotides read TGTGCCAGCAGTCACGACAGGGGGCATATAGATACGCAGTATTTT.

CDR3: CASSFAGGTEAFF. The CDR3 coding sequence is TGCGCCAGCAGCTTTGCAGGGGGCACTGAAGCTTTCTTT. The chain is built from TRBV5-1 and TRBJ1-1; 7 positions match TRBD1. J gave up 4 bases and V 2 bases, and 2 bases lay outside the gene matches. CDR3 size: 13 residues. Germline V gives CDR1 SGHRS, CDR2 YFSETQ.

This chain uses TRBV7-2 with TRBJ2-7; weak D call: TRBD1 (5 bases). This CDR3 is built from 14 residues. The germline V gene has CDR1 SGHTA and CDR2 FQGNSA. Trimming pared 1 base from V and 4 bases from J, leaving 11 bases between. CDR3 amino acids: CASSLGQPRYEQYF. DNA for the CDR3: TGTGCCAGCAGCTTAGGACAGCCCCGATACGAGCAGTACTTC.

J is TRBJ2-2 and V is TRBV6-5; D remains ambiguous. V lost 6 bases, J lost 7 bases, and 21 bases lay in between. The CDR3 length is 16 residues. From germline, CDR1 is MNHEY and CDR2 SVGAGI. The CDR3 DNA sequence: TGTGCCAGCAGCCTTACGCCAACCTCAGGAGTCGGGGAGCTGTTTTTT. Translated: CASSLTPTSGVGELFF.

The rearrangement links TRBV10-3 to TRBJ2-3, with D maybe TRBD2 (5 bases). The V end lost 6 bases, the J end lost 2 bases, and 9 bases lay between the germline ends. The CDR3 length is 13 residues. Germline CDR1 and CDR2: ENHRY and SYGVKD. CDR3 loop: CAIRGSDTDTQYF. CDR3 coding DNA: TGTGCCATCAGGGGGAGTGACACAGATACGCAGTATTTT.

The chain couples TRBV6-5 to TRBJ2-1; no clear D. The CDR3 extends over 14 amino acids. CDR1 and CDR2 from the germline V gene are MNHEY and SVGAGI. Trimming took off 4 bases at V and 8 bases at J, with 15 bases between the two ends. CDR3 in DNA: TGTGCCAGCAGTTGGGGTGGAAAGGGCCATGAGCAGTTCTTC. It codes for CASSWGGKGHEQFF.

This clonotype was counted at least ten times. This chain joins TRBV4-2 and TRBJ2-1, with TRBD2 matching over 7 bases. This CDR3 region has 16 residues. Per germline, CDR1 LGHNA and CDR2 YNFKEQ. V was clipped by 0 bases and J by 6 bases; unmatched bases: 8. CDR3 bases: TGTGCCAGCAGCCAAGATGCAGACGGGGGGTTCAATGAGCAGTTCTTC. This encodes CASSQDADGGFNEQFF.

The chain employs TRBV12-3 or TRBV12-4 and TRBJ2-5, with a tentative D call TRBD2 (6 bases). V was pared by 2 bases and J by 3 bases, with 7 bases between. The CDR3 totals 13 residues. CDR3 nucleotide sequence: TGTGCCAGCAGTTTACCGGGGGAAGAGACCCAGTACTTC. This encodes CASSLPGEETQYF.

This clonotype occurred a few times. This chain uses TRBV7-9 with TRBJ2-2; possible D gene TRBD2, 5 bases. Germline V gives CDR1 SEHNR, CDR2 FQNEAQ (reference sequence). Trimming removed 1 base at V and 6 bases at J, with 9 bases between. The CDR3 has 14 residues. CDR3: CASSLVAYAGELFF. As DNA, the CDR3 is TGTGCCAGCAGCTTAGTAGCGTACGCCGGGGAGCTGTTTTTT.

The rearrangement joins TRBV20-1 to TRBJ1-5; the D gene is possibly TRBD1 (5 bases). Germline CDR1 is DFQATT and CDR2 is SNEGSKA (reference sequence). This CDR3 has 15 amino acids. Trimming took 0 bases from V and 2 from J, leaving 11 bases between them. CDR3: CSARDMIQGNQPQHF. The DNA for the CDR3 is TGCAGTGCTAGAGATATGATACAGGGCAATCAGCCCCAGCATTTT.

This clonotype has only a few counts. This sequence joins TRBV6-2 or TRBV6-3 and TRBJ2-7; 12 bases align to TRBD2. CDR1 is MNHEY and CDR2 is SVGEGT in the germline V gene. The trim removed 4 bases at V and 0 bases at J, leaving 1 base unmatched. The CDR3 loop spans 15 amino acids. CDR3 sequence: CASSSTSGSSYEQYV. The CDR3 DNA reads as TGTGCCAGCAGTTCGACTAGCGGGAGCTCCTACGAGCAGTACGTC.

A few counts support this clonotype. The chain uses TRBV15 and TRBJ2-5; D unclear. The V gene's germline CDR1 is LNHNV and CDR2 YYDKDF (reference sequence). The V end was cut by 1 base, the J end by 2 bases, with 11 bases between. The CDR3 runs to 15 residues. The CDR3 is CATSRAMAEQETQYF. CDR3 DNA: TGTGCCACCAGCAGAGCTATGGCAGAGCAAGAGACCCAGTACTTC.

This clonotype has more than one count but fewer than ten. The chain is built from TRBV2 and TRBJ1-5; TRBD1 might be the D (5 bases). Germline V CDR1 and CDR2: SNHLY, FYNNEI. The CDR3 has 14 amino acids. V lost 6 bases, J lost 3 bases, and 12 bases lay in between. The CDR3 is CASSREGNNQPQHF. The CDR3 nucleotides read TGTGCCAGCAGCAGGGAGGGTAACAATCAGCCCCAGCATTTT.

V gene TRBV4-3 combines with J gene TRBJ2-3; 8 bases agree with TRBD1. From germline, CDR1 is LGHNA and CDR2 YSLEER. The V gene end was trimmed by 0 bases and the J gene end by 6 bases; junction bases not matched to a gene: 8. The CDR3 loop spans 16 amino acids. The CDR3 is CASSQDWAGGADTQYF. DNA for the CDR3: TGCGCCAGCAGCCAAGATTGGGCAGGGGGCGCGGATACGCAGTATTTT.

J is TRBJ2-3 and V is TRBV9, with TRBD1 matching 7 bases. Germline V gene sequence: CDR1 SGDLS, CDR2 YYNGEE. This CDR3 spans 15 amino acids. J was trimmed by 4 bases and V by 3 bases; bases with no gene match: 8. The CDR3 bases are TGTGCCAGCAGCGCAGAGACAGGGCTGGCAGATACGCAGTATTTT. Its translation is CASSAETGLADTQYF.

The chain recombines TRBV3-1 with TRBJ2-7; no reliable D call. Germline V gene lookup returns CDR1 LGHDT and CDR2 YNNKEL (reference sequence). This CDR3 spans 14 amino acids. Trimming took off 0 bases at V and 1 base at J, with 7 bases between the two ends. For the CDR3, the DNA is TGTGCCAGCAGCCAAGATATCACTTCCTACGAGCAGTACTTC. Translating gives CASSQDITSYEQYF.

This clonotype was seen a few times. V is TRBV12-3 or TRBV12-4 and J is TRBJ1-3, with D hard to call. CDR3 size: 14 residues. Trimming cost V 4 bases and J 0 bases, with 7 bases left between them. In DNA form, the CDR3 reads TGTGCCAGCAGTTACAGCGGCTCTGGAAACACCATATATTTT. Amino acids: CASSYSGSGNTIYF.

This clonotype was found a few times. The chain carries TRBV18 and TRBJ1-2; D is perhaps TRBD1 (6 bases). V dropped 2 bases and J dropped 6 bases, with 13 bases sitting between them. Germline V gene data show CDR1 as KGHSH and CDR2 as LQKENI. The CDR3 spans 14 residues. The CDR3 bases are TGTGCCAGCTCACCAAGGAGAGCAGGGGATGGCTACACCTTC. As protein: CASSPRRAGDGYTF.

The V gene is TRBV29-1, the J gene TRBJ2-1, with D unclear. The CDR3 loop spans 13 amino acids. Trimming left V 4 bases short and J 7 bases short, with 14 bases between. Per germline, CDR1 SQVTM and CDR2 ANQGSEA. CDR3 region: CSVVSRLGNEQFF. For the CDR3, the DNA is TGCAGCGTTGTATCTCGTCTTGGGAATGAGCAGTTCTTC.

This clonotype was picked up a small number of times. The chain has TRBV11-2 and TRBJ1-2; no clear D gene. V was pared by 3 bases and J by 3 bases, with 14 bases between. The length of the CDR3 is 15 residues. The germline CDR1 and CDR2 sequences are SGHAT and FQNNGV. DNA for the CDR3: TGTGCCAGCAGCTTCCATGGCGGGCATTACTATGGCTACACCTTC. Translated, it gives CASSFHGGHYYGYTF.

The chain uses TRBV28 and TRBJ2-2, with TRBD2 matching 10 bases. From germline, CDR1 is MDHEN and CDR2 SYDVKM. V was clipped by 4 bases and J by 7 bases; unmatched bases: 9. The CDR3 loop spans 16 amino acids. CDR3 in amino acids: CASSSYPGLASGELFF. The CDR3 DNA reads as TGTGCCAGCAGTTCCTATCCGGGACTAGCGAGCGGGGAGCTGTTTTTT.

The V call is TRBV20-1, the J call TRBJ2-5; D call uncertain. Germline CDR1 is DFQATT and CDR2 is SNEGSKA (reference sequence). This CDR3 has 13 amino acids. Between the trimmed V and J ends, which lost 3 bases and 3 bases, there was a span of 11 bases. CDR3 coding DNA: TGCAGTGCTAGTTGGGCAGGCAAAGAGACCCAGTACTTC. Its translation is CSASWAGKETQYF.

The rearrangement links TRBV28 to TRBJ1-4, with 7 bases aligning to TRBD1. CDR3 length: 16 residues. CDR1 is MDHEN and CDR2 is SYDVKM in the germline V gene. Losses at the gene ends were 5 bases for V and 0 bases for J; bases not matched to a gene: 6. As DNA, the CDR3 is TGTGCCAGCAGTCAGGGGGGTGGGTCAACTAATGAAAAACTGTTTTTT. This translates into CASSQGGGSTNEKLFF.

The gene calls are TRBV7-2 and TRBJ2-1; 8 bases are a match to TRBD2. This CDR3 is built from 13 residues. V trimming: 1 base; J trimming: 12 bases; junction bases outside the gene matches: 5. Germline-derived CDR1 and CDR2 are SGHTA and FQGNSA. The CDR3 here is CASSLGREGWQFF. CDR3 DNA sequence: TGTGCCAGCAGCTTAGGACGGGAGGGCTGGCAGTTCTTC.

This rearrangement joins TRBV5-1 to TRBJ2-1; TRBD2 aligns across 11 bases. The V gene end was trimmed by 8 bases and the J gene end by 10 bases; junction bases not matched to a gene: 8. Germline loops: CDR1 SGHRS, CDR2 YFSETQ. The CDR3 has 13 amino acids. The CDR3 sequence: CASCSGGAREQFF. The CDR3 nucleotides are TGCGCCAGTTGTAGCGGGGGGGCCAGGGAGCAGTTCTTC. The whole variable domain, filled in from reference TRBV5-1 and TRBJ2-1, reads KAGVTQTPRYLIKTRGQQVTLSCSPISGHRSVSWYQQTPGQGLQFLFEYFSETQRNKGNFPGRFSGRQFSNSRSEMNVSTLELGDSALYLCASCSGGAREQFFGPGTRLTVL.

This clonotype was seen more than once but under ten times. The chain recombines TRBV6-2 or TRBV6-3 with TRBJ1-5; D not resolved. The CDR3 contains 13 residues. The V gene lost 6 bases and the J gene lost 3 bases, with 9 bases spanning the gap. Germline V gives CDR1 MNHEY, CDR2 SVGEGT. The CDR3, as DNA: TGTGCCAGCAGAGACACGCCCAATCAGCCCCAGCATTTT. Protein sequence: CASRDTPNQPQHF.

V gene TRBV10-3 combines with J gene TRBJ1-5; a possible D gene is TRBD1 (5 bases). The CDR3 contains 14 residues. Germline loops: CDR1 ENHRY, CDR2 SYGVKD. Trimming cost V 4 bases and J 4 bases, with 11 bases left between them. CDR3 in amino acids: CAISGAGKNQPQHF. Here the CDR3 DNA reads TGTGCCATCAGTGGGGCAGGGAAGAATCAGCCCCAGCATTTT.

The CDR3 nucleotides are TGTGCCAGCAGCGGGGGGGCCTTTATTTCCTATGAGCAGTTCTTC. Translating it yields CASSGGAFISYEQFF. The V and J genes are TRBV9 and TRBJ2-1; D may correspond to TRBD1 or TRBD2 (6 bases each). This CDR3 region has 15 residues. The germline V gene has CDR1 SGDLS and CDR2 YYNGEE. The V and J ends lost 3 bases and 8 bases respectively, with 18 bases between them.

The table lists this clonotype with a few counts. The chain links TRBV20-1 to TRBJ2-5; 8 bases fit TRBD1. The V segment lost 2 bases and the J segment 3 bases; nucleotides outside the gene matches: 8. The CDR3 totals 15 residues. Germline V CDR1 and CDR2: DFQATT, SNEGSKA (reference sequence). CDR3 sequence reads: CSARFGAGGEETQYF. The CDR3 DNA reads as TGCAGTGCTAGATTTGGGGCAGGGGGCGAAGAGACCCAGTACTTC.